A selection of T cell receptor beta chains follows, all from one sample in a study of blood T cell repertoires in COVID-19. Measured with immunoSEQ multiplex PCR; TCRdb has only the in-frame clones, and not every one. Seen here are approximately 210,000 clones, approximately 80% observed once, and the top ten hold around 10%. Sequenced sample: PBMCs or T cells enriched from blood (not recorded which). The receptors stem from a woman in her forties or fifties with acute COVID-19. The CDR3 runs from the conserved cysteine through the conserved F or W. D genes are given only for firm matches. Some rows have no size entry. The others give once, few or many, or a class for an expanded clone.

>TRBJ1-2|TRBV11-2|.|.
TGTGCCAGCAGCCCCCCGGGGGAGCCGGGCTACTATGGCTACACCTTC
CASSPPGEPGYYGYTF
>TRBJ2-1|TRBV6-5|.|.
TGTGCCAGCAGTTATCGGAGGGGATACTCCTACAATGAGCAGTTCTTC
CASSYRRGYSYNEQFF
>TRBJ2-3|TRBV29-1|TRBD1|once
TGCAGCGTTGCCCCCCGGGACAGGGCCACAGATACGCAGTATTTT
CSVAPRDRATDTQYF
>TRBJ2-1|TRBV7-9|.|.
TGTGCCAGCAGCTTAGCGGGAGCAATGAATGAGCAGTTCTTC
CASSLAGAMNEQFF
>TRBJ2-2|TRBV9|.|.
TGTGCCAGCAATCGGAACAGGGATGTGGCCGGGGAGCTGTTTTTT
CASNRNRDVAGELFF
>TRBJ2-7|TRBV10-3|TRBD2|.
TGTGCCATCAGTGAGTCAGCGGGGAGAAGTAACCACGAGCAGTACTTC
CAISESAGRSNHEQYF
>TRBJ1-2|TRBV30|.|.
TGTGCCTGGAGTGTACTTAACTATGGCTACACCTTC
CAWSVLNYGYTF
>TRBJ2-3|TRBV10-3|TRBD2|few
TGTGCCATCTCCCCCGGACTAGCGAGCACAGATACGCAGTATTTT
CAISPGLASTDTQYF
>TRBJ1-3|TRBV5-1|TRBD1|.
TGCGCCAGCAGCCCGGACCGAACAGGGGTTGGAAACACCATATATTTT
CASSPDRTGVGNTIYF
>TRBJ2-3|TRBV7-2|.|.
TGTGCCAGCAGCATTTGGGGAGAACTTAGCACAGATACGCAGTATTTT
CASSIWGELSTDTQYF
>TRBJ2-7|TRBV5-5|TRBD2|.
TGTGCCAGCAGGTCTGAACTAGCGAGAGGCTACGAGCAGTACTTC
CASRSELARGYEQYF
>TRBJ1-5|TRBV28|TRBD1|.
TGTGCCAGCAGTTTAGTTGGACAGGCGTTAAGCAATCAGCCCCAGCATTTT
CASSLVGQALSNQPQHF
>TRBJ2-1|TRBV19|.|.
TGTGCCAGTAGTATAGATTTCGCCAGGGGAAGGTCAGAGCAGTTCTTC
CASSIDFARGRSEQFF